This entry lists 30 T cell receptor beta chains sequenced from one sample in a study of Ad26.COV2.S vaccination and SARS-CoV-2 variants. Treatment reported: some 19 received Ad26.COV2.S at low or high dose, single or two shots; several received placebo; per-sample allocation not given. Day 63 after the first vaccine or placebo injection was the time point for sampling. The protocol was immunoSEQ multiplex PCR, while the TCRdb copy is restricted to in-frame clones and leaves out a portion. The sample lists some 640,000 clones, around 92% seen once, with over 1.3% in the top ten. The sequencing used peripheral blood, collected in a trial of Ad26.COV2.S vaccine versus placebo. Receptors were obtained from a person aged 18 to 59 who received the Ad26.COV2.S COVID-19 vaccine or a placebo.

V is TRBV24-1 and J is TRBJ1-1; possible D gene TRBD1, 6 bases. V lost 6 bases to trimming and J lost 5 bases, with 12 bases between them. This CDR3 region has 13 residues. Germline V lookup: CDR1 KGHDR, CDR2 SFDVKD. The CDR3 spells CATSPGGRTEAFF. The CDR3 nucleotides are TGTGCCACCAGTCCCGGGGGCCGAACTGAAGCTTTCTTT.

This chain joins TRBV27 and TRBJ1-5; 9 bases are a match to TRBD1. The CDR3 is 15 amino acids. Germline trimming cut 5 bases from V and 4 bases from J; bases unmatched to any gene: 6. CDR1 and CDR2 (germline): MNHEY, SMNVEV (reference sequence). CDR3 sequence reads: CASSTRQGGNQPQHF. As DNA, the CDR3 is TGTGCCAGCAGTACCCGACAGGGGGGGAATCAGCCCCAGCATTTT.

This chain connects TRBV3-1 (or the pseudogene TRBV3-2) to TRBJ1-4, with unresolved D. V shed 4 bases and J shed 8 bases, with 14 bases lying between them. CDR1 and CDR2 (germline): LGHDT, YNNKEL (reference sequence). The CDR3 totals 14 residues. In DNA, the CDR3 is TGTGCCAGCAGCCGGTACAGTAAGTACGAAAAACTGTTTTTT. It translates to CASSRYSKYEKLFF.

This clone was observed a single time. CDR3 coding DNA: TGCGCCAGCAGCCATCCCCCGGGACAGAGTAACACCGGGGAGCTGTTTTTT. It codes for CASSHPPGQSNTGELFF. V is TRBV4-1 and J is TRBJ2-2; 7 bases agree with TRBD1. The CDR3 consists of 17 residues. Trimming removed 3 bases from V and 2 bases from J; junction bases left unmatched: 9. Germline V gene lookup returns CDR1 MGHRA and CDR2 YSYEKL.

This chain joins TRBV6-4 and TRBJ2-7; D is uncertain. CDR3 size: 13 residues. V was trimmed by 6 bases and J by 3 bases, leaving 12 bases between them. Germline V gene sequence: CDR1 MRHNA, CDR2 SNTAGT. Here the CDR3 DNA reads TGTGCCAGCAGCCACGGTTTGGGCTACGAGCAGTACTTC. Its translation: CASSHGLGYEQYF.

The CDR3 spells CASSNTGQTNEKLFF. The CDR3, as DNA: TGTGCCAGTAGTAATACAGGGCAGACTAATGAAAAACTGTTTTTT. The chain has TRBV19 and TRBJ1-4, with D perhaps TRBD1 (6 bases). Germline CDR1 is LNHDA and CDR2 is SQIVND (reference sequence). Deletions cut 4 bases from V and 2 bases from J, with 11 bases between. There are 15 residues in the CDR3.

CDR3 DNA: TGTGCCAGCAGTTGGGGGACCTCGGGGGTTACTGAAGCTTTCTTT. Translation: CASSWGTSGVTEAFF. The V gene is TRBV6-5, the J gene TRBJ1-1; possibly TRBD1 for D (5 bases). The germline gives CDR1 MNHEY, CDR2 SVGAGI. The CDR3 totals 15 residues. Deletions cut 4 bases from V and 5 bases from J, with 17 bases between.

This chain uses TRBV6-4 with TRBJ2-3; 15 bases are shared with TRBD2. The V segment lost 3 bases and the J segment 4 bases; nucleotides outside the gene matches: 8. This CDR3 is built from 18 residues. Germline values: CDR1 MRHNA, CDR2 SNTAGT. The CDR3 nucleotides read TGTGCCAGCAGTGAATCGTGGGGGACTAGCGGGAGGCCAGATACGCAGTATTTT. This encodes CASSESWGTSGRPDTQYF.

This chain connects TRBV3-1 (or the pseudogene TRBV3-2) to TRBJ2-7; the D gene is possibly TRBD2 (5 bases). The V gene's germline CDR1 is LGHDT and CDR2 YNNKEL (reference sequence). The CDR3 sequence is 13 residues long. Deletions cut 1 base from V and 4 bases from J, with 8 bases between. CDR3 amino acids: CASSQGRRYEQYF. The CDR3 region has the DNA TGTGCCAGCAGCCAAGGACGGAGGTACGAGCAGTACTTC.

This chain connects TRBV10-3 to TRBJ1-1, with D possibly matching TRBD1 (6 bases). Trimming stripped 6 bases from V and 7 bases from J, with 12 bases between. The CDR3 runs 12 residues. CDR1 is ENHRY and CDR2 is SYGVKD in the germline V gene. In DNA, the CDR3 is TGTGCCATCAGGGCCGGAGGGGGTGAAGCTTTCTTT. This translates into CAIRAGGGEAFF.

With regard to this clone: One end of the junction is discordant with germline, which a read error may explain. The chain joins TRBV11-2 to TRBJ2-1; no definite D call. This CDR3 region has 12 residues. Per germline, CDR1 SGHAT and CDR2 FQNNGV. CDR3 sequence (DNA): TGTGCGAGCAGGCAGAACAACAATGAGCAGTTCTTC. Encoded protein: CASRQNNNEQFF. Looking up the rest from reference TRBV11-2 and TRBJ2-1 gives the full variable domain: EAGVAQSPRYKIIEKRQSVAFWCNPISGHATLYWYQQILGQGPKLLIQFQNNGVVDDSQLPKDRFSAERLKGVDSTLKIQPAKLEDSAVYLCASRQNNNEQFFGPGTRLTVL.

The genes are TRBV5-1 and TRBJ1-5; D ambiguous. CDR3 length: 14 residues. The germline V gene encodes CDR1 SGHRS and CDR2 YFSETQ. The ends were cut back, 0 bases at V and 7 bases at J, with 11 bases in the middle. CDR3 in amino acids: CASSLGASGQPQHF. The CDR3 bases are TGCGCCAGCAGCTTGGGAGCCAGCGGGCAGCCCCAGCATTTT.

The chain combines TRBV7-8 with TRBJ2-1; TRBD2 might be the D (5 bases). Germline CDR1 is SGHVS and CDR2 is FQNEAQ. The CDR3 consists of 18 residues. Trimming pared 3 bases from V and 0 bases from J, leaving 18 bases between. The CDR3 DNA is TGTGCCAGCAGCTTTAACCCTACTATCGAGGGCTCCTACAATGAGCAGTTCTTC. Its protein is CASSFNPTIEGSYNEQFF.

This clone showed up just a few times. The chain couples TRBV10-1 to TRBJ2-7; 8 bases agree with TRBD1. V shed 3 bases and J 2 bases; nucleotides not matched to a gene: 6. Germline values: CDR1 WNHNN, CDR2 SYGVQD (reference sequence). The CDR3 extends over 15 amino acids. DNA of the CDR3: TGCGCCAGCAGTGAAGGGACAGGCCTAGCCTACGAGCAGTACTTC. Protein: CASSEGTGLAYEQYF.

The chain's CDR3 is CAWATGELHGDTEAFF. CDR3 nucleotides: TGTGCCTGGGCGACAGGGGAGCTTCATGGGGACACTGAAGCTTTCTTT. The chain uses TRBV30 and TRBJ1-1; 8 nucleotides line up with TRBD1. CDR3 size: 16 residues. The germline gives CDR1 GTSNPN, CDR2 SVGIG (reference sequence). The V segment lost 5 bases and the J segment 3 bases; nucleotides outside the gene matches: 14.

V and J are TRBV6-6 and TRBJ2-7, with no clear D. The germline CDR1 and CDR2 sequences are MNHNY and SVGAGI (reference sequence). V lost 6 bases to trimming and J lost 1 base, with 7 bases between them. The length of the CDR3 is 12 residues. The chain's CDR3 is CASSEESYEQYF. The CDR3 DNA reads TGTGCCAGCAGCGAAGAATCCTACGAGCAGTACTTC.

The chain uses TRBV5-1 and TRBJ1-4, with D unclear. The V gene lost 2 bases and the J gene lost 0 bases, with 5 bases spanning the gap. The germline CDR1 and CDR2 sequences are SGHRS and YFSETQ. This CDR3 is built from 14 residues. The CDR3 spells CASSFSATNEKLFF. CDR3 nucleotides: TGCGCCAGCAGCTTCTCCGCAACTAATGAAAAACTGTTTTTT.

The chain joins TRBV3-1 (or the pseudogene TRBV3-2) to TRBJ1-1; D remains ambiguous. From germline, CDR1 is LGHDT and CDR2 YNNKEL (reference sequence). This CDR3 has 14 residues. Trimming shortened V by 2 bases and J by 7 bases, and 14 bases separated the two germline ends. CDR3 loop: CASSQSAGKVEAFF. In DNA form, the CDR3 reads TGTGCCAGCAGCCAAAGCGCGGGTAAGGTTGAAGCTTTCTTT.

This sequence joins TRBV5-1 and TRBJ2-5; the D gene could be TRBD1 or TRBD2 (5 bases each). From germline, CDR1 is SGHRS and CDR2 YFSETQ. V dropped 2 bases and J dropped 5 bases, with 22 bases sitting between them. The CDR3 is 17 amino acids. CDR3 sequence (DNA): TGCGCCAGCAGCTTAAACGGACCGGGGACCTCACTGGAGACCCAGTACTTC. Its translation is CASSLNGPGTSLETQYF.

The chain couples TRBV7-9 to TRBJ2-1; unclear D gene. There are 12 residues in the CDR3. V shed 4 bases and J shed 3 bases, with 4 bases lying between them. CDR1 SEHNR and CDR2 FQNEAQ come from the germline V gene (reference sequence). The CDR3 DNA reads TGTGCCAGCAGCTCCCACTACAATGAGCAGTTCTTC. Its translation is CASSSHYNEQFF.

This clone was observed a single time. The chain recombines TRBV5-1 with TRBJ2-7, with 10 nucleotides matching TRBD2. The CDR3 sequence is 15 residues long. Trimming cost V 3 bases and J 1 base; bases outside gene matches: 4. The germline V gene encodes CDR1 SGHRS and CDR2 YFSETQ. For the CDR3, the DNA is TGCGCCAGCAGCTCTATAGCGGGGGGATCCTACGAGCAGTACTTC. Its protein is CASSSIAGGSYEQYF. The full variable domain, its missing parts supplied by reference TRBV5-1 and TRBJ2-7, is KAGVTQTPRYLIKTRGQQVTLSCSPISGHRSVSWYQQTPGQGLQFLFEYFSETQRNKGNFPGRFSGRQFSNSRSEMNVSTLELGDSALYLCASSSIAGGSYEQYFGPGTRLTVT.

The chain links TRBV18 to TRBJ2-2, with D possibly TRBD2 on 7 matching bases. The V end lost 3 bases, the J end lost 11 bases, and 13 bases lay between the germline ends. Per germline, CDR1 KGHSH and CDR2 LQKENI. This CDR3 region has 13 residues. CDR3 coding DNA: TGTGCCAGCTCACCCCCTGGGGGGGCTGAGCTGTTTTTT. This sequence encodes CASSPPGGAELFF. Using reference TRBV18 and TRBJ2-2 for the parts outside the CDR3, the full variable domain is NAGVMQNPRHLVRRRGQEARLRCSPMKGHSHVYWYRQLPEEGLKFMVYLQKENIIDESGMPKERFSAEFPKEGPSILRIQQVVRGDSAAYFCASSPPGGAELFFGEGSRLTVL.

The CDR3 DNA sequence: TGTGCCAGCAATTCAGGGGTCTCCTACGAGCAGTACTTC. Protein product: CASNSGVSYEQYF. V and J are TRBV6-5 and TRBJ2-7; D might be TRBD1 (6 bases). CDR1 and CDR2 from the germline V gene are MNHEY and SVGAGI. V dropped 7 bases and J dropped 0 bases, with 10 bases sitting between them. This CDR3 contains 13 residues.

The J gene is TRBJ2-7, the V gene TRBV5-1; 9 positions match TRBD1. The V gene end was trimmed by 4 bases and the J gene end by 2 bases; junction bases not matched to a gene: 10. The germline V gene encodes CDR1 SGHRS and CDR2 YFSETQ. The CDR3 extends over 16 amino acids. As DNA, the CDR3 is TGCGCCAGCAGCCAAACAGGGGGCCGTTCCCCCTACGAGCAGTACTTC. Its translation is CASSQTGGRSPYEQYF.

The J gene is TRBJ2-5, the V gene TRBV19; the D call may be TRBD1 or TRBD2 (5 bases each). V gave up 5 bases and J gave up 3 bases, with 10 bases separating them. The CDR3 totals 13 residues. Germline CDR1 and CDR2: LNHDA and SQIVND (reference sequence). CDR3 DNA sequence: TGTGCCAGTAGTTGGGACGGGGAAGAGACCCAGTACTTC. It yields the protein CASSWDGEETQYF.

CDR3 amino acids: CASSPRTSSSYNEQFF. As DNA, the CDR3 is TGTGCCAGCAGCCCGAGGACTAGCAGCTCCTACAATGAGCAGTTCTTC. The J gene is TRBJ2-1, the V gene TRBV7-9, with 8 bases matching TRBD2. The CDR3 runs 16 residues. Germline V gives CDR1 SEHNR, CDR2 FQNEAQ (reference sequence). Unmatched junction bases numbered 6, after V lost 5 bases and J lost 0 bases.

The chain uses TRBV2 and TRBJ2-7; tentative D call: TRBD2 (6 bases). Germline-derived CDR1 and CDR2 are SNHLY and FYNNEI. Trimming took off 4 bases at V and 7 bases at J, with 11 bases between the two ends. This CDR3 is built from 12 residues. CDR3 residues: CASSGDSWEQYF. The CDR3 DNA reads TGTGCCAGCAGTGGGGACTCCTGGGAGCAGTACTTC. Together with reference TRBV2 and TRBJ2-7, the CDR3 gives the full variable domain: EPEVTQTPSHQVTQMGQEVILRCVPISNHLYFYWYRQILGQKVEFLVSFYNNEISEKSEIFDDQFSVERPDGSNFTLKIRSTKLEDSAMYFCASSGDSWEQYFGPGTRLTVT.

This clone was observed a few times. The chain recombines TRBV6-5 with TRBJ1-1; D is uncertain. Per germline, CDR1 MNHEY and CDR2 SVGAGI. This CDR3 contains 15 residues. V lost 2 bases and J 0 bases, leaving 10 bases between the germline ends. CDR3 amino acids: CASSYRSRLNTEAFF. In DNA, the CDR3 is TGTGCCAGCAGTTACCGAAGCAGATTGAACACTGAAGCTTTCTTT.

CDR3 loop: CASSRPGTSGSQTQYF. CDR3 DNA: TGTGCCAGCAGCCGACCGGGGACTAGCGGTTCCCAGACCCAGTACTTC. This chain uses TRBV3-1 (or the pseudogene TRBV3-2) with TRBJ2-5; TRBD2 matches at 11 bases. The CDR3 is 16 residues long. Germline-derived CDR1 and CDR2 are LGHDT and YNNKEL (reference sequence). V trimming: 4 bases; J trimming: 6 bases; junction bases outside the gene matches: 10.

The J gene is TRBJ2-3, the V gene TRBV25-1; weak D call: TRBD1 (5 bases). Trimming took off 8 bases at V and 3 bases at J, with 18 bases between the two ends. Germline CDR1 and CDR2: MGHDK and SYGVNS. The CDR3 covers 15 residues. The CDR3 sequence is CASSRTHAETDTQYF. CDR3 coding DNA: TGTGCCAGCTCTCGGACACATGCAGAAACAGATACGCAGTATTTT.